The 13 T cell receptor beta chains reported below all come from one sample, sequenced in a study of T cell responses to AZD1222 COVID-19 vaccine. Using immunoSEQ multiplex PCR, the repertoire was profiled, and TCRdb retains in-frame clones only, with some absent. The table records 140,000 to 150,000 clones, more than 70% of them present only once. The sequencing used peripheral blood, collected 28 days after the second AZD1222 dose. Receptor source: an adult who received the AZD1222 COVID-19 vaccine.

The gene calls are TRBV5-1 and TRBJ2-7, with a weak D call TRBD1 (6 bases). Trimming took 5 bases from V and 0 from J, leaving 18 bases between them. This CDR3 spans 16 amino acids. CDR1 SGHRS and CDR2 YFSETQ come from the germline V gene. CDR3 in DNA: TGCGCCAGCAGACCCCTTCGACAGGAAATCTCCTACGAGCAGTACTTC. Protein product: CASRPLRQEISYEQYF.

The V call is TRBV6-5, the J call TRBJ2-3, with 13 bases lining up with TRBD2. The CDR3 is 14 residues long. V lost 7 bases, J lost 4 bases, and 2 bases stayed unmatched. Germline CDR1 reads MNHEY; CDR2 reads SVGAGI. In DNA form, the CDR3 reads TGTGCCAGCAAACTAGCGGGGGGGCCAGATACGCAGTATTTT. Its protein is CASKLAGGPDTQYF.

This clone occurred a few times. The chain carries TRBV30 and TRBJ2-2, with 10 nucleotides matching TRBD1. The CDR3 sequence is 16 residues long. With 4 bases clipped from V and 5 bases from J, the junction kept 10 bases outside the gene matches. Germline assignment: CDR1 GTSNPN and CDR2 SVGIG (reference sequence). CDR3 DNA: TGTGCCTGGATGATACGGGACAGGGGATATACCGGGGAGCTGTTTTTT. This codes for CAWMIRDRGYTGELFF.

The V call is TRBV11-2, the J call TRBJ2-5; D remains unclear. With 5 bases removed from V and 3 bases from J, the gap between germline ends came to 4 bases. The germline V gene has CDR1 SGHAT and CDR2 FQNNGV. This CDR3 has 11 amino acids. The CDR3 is CASSLKETQYF. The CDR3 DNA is TGTGCCAGCAGCCTAAAAGAGACCCAGTACTTC.

The CDR3 reads CASSAAGQGSTEAFF. CDR3 bases: TGTGCCAGTAGTGCCGCGGGTCAGGGCAGCACTGAAGCTTTCTTT. The chain has TRBV19 and TRBJ1-1, with D possibly TRBD1 on 5 matching bases. Germline CDR1 LNHDA, CDR2 SQIVND (reference sequence). Trimming pared 5 bases from V and 4 bases from J, leaving 17 bases between. This CDR3 has 15 residues.

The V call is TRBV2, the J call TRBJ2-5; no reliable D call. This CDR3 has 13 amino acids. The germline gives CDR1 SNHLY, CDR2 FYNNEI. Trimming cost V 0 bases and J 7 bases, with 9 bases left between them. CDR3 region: CASSEAPKGTQYF. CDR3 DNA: TGTGCCAGCAGTGAAGCCCCCAAGGGGACCCAGTACTTC. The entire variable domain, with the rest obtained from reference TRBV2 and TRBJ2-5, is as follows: EPEVTQTPSHQVTQMGQEVILRCVPISNHLYFYWYRQILGQKVEFLVSFYNNEISEKSEIFDDQFSVERPDGSNFTLKIRSTKLEDSAMYFCASSEAPKGTQYFGPGTRLLVL.

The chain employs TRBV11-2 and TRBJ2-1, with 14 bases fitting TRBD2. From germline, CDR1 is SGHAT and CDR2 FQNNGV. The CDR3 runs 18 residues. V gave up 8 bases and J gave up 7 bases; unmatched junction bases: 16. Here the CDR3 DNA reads TGTGCCAGCCGAAGGACCGGGACTAGCGGGGGCGGGCGGAATGAGCAGTTCTTC. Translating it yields CASRRTGTSGGGRNEQFF.

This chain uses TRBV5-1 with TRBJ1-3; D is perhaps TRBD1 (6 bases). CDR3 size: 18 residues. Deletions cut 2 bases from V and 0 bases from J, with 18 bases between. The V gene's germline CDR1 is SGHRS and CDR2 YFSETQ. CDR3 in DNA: TGCGCCAGCAGCTTAGACCCCGGGACACGGAGCTCTGGAAACACCATATATTTT. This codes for CASSLDPGTRSSGNTIYF.

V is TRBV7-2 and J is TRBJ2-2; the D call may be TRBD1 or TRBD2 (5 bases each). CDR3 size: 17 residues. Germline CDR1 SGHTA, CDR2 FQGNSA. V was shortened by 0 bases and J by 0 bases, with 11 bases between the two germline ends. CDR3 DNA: TGTGCCAGCAGCTTAGCCCGTGGGACGGCGAACACCGGGGAGCTGTTTTTT. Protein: CASSLARGTANTGELFF.

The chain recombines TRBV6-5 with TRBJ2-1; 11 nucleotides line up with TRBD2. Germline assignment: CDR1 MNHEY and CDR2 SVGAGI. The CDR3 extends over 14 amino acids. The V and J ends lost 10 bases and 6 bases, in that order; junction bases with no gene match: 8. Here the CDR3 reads CATQGLAGGNEQFF. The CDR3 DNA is TGTGCCACCCAGGGGCTAGCGGGAGGCAATGAGCAGTTCTTC.

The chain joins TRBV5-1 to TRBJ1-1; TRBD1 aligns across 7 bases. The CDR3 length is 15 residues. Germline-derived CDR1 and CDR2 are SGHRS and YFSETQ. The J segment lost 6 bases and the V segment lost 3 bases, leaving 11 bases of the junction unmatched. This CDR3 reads CASSYSGTDKPEAFF. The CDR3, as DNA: TGCGCCAGCAGCTATAGCGGGACAGACAAGCCTGAAGCTTTCTTT. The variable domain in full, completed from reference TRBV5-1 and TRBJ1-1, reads KAGVTQTPRYLIKTRGQQVTLSCSPISGHRSVSWYQQTPGQGLQFLFEYFSETQRNKGNFPGRFSGRQFSNSRSEMNVSTLELGDSALYLCASSYSGTDKPEAFFGQGTRLTVV.

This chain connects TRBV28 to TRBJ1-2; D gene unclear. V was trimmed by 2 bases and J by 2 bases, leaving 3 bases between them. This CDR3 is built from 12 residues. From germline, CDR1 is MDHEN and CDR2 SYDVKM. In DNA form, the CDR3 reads TGTGCCAGCAGTTTAGCCAACTATGGCTACACCTTC. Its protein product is CASSLANYGYTF.

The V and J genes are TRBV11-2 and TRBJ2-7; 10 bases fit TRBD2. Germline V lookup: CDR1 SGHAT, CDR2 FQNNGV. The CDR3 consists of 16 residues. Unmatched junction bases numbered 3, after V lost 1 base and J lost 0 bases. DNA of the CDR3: TGTGCCAGCAGCTTAGTCCTAGCGGGGGTCTCCTACGAGCAGTACTTC. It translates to CASSLVLAGVSYEQYF.